This TCR beta chain was captured by sequencing in a study of T-cell memory formation after mild COVID-19. Whole-study results and caveats: Pre-infection memory carried some responding clones, suggesting that cross-reactive memory joined.

On this clonotype itself: Its antigen remains unidentified.

MiXCR, applied by TCRdb to the 5' RACE reads, yields one record per CDR3 protein. Among 300,000 or so distinct CDR3 sequences listed, roughly 16% were seen once. CDR1 SGHTA and CDR2 FQGNSA come from the germline V gene. The CDR3 spans 15 residues. Trimming took off 5 bases at V and 4 bases at J, with 17 bases between the two ends. The sample consisted of PBMCs or a T cell subset sorted from them (not recorded which). V is TRBV7-2 and J is TRBJ1-2, with D possibly being TRBD1 (5 bases). The TCR sequence derives from a man aged 18 to 35 who had mild COVID-19 (a few samples of this study predate the infection). Cell type and time point are not known. Written as DNA, the CDR3 is TGTGCCAGCAGCGAACCCCCGACAGCTAGCTATGGCTACACCTTC. Its translation is CASSEPPTASYGYTF.